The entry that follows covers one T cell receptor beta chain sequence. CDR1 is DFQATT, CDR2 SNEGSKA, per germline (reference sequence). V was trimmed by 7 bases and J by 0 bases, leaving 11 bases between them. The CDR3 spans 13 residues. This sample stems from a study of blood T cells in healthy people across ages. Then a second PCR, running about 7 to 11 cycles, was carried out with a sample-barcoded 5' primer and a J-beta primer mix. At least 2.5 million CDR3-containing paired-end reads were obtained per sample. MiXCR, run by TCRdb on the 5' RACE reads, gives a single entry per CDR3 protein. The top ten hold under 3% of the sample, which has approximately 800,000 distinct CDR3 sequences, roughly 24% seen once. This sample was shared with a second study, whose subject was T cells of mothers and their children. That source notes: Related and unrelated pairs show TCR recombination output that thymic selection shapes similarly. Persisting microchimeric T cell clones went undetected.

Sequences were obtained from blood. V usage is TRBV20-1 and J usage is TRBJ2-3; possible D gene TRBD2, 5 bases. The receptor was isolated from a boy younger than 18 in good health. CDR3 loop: CSGIRGSTDTQYF. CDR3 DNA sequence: TGCAGTGGAATCCGCGGGAGCACAGATACGCAGTATTTT.